One sample yielded the 13 T cell receptor beta chains listed below, sequenced in a study of T cell responses to AZD1222 COVID-19 vaccine. Using immunoSEQ multiplex PCR, the repertoire was profiled, and TCRdb retains in-frame clones only, with some absent. The sample consists of 70,000 or so clones, around four fifths of them appearing once. The sequences come from peripheral blood, collected on day 0 of AZD1222 vaccination. The receptor source for this set is an adult in good health.

In this sample, this clone turned up once. The rearrangement joins TRBV7-9 to TRBJ1-3, with 7 bases aligning to TRBD1. The ends lost 3 bases at V and 1 base at J; junction bases unmatched: 9. CDR1 and CDR2 from the germline V gene are SEHNR and FQNEAQ (reference sequence). This CDR3 is 17 amino acids long. The CDR3 is CASSFNADRASGNTIYF. CDR3 DNA sequence: TGTGCCAGCAGCTTCAACGCAGACAGGGCTTCTGGAAACACCATATATTTT. Variable domain in full (rest from reference TRBV7-9 and TRBJ1-3): DTGVSQNPRHKITKRGQNVTFRCDPISEHNRLYWYRQTLGQGPEFLTYFQNEAQLEKSRLLSDRFSAERPKGSFSTLEIQRTEQGDSAMYLCASSFNADRASGNTIYFGEGSWLTVV.

This rearrangement joins TRBV9 to TRBJ2-3; 7 bases map to TRBD2. The germline V gene has CDR1 SGDLS and CDR2 YYNGEE. This CDR3 has 16 amino acids. V was clipped by 4 bases and J by 0 bases; unmatched bases: 8. The CDR3 loop is CASSPLGGGSTDTQYF. The CDR3 DNA reads TGTGCCAGCAGCCCGCTTGGGGGGGGGAGCACAGATACGCAGTATTTT. The variable domain in full, with the rest retrieved from reference TRBV9 and TRBJ2-3, is DSGVTQTPKHLITATGQRVTLRCSPRSGDLSVYWYQQSLDQGLQFLIQYYNGEERAKGNILERFSAQQFPDLHSELNLSSLELGDSALYFCASSPLGGGSTDTQYFGPGTRLTVL.

The gene calls are TRBV5-1 and TRBJ1-1; D possibly corresponds to TRBD1 (5 bases). The CDR3 totals 14 residues. V gave up 6 bases and J gave up 1 base, with 13 bases separating them. The germline V gene has CDR1 SGHRS and CDR2 YFSETQ. CDR3 bases: TGCGCCAGCAATGAAGGGGCCGAGAACACTGAAGCTTTCTTT. Translating gives CASNEGAENTEAFF.

This clone was detected only a few times. V and J are TRBV5-1 and TRBJ2-7; TRBD1 might be the D (5 bases). The CDR3 extends over 16 amino acids. The ends were cut back, 0 bases at V and 7 bases at J, with 20 bases in the middle. Germline CDR1 SGHRS, CDR2 YFSETQ. CDR3 DNA sequence: TGCGCCAGCAGCTTGGGCAGGGTAGCCTCGGTGGGAGAGCAGTACTTC. Translation: CASSLGRVASVGEQYF.

The chain recombines TRBV5-1 with TRBJ1-2; D call uncertain. Looked up from germline, CDR1 is SGHRS and CDR2 is YFSETQ. CDR3 length: 14 amino acids. The V end was cut by 0 bases, the J end by 8 bases, with 14 bases between. The CDR3 DNA reads as TGCGCCAGCAGCTTGGACAGCCTGTCGGCCGGCTACACCTTC. It specifies CASSLDSLSAGYTF.

The genes are TRBV28 and TRBJ2-7; D not resolved. The CDR3 covers 12 residues. V was cut by 5 bases and J by 1 base, with 6 bases left in between. Germline-derived CDR1 and CDR2 are MDHEN and SYDVKM. CDR3: CASSQLSYEQYF. CDR3 nucleotides: TGTGCCAGCAGTCAGCTTTCCTACGAGCAGTACTTC. Based on the CDR3 plus reference TRBV28 and TRBJ2-7, the full variable domain is DVKVTQSSRYLVKRTGEKVFLECVQDMDHENMFWYRQDPGLGLRLIYFSYDVKMKEKGDIPEGYSVSREKKERFSLILESASTNQTSMYLCASSQLSYEQYFGPGTRLTVT.

This clone has just a few counts. This chain joins TRBV7-6 and TRBJ2-1, with 9 bases aligning to TRBD2. CDR1 is SGHVS and CDR2 is FNYEAQ in the germline V gene. V shed 5 bases, J shed 15 bases, and the junction held 11 bases outside the gene matches. The CDR3 has 13 amino acids. CDR3 coding DNA: TGTGCCAGCAGCCCTAGCGGGGTCTCTTCTTTGTTCTTC. Translation gives CASSPSGVSSLFF.

V gene TRBV7-9 combines with J gene TRBJ1-2; TRBD1 matches at 8 bases. Germline V gene data show CDR1 as SEHNR and CDR2 as FQNEAQ (reference sequence). V lost 6 bases, J lost 3 bases, and 3 bases stayed unmatched. This CDR3 is built from 13 residues. CDR3 sequence (DNA): TGTGCCAGCAGGGTGACAGGGGACTATGGCTACACCTTC. It specifies CASRVTGDYGYTF.

J is TRBJ1-2 and V is TRBV6-2 or TRBV6-3; 7 bases map to TRBD1. The germline V gene encodes CDR1 MNHEY and CDR2 SVGEGT. The CDR3 totals 15 residues. V trimming: 2 bases; J trimming: 2 bases; junction bases outside the gene matches: 5. In DNA form, the CDR3 reads TGTGCCAGCAGTTACCGTCCAGGGGGGAACTATGGCTACACCTTC. This encodes CASSYRPGGNYGYTF.

This clone qualifies as medium-sized. The chain has TRBV12-3 or TRBV12-4 and TRBJ1-1; no reliable D call. V gave up 2 bases and J gave up 4 bases, with 2 bases separating them. The CDR3 is 11 amino acids. The CDR3 loop reads CASSLTTEAFF. The DNA for the CDR3 is TGTGCCAGCAGTTTAACCACTGAAGCTTTCTTT.

The chain links TRBV6-5 to TRBJ2-1, with D perhaps TRBD2 (6 bases). This CDR3 has 14 amino acids. Trimming took 6 bases from V and 15 from J, leaving 24 bases between them. Germline CDR1 MNHEY, CDR2 SVGAGI. The CDR3, as DNA: TGTGCCAGCAGCCCCCCCCAGTCGGGGGAAACCCTGTTCTTC. Residues: CASSPPQSGETLFF.

The chain links TRBV27 to TRBJ2-3, with TRBD1 identical over 9 bases. The J segment lost 4 bases and the V segment lost 4 bases, leaving 9 bases of the junction unmatched. The CDR3 totals 16 residues. Germline CDR1 MNHEY, CDR2 SMNVEV (reference sequence). This CDR3 reads CASSSTGQGVSDTQYF. In DNA, the CDR3 is TGTGCCAGCAGTTCGACGGGACAGGGTGTATCAGATACGCAGTATTTT.

This clone is a singleton in its sample. The CDR3 DNA is TGTGCCAGCAGCTTCCGGGACAGGGATTATGGCTACACCTTC. The encoded protein is CASSFRDRDYGYTF. The rearrangement joins TRBV5-4 to TRBJ1-2; 9 positions match TRBD1. Germline assignment: CDR1 SGHNT and CDR2 YYREEE (reference sequence). V lost 2 bases to trimming and J lost 5 bases; unmatched junction nucleotides: 4. The CDR3 runs to 14 residues.